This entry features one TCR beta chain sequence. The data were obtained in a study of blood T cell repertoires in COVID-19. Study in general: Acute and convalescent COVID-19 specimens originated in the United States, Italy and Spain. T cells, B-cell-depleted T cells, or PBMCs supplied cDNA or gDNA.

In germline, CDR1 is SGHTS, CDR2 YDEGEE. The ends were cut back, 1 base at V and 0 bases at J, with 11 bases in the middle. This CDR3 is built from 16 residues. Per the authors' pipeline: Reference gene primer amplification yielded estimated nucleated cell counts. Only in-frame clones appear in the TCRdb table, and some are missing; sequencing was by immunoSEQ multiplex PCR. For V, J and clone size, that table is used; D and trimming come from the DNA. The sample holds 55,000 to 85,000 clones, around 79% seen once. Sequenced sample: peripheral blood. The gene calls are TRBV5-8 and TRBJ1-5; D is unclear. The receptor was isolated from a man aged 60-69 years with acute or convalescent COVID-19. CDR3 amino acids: CASSLLADYSNQPQHF. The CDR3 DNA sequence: TGTGCCAGCAGCTTGTTGGCCGATTATAGCAATCAGCCCCAGCATTTT.